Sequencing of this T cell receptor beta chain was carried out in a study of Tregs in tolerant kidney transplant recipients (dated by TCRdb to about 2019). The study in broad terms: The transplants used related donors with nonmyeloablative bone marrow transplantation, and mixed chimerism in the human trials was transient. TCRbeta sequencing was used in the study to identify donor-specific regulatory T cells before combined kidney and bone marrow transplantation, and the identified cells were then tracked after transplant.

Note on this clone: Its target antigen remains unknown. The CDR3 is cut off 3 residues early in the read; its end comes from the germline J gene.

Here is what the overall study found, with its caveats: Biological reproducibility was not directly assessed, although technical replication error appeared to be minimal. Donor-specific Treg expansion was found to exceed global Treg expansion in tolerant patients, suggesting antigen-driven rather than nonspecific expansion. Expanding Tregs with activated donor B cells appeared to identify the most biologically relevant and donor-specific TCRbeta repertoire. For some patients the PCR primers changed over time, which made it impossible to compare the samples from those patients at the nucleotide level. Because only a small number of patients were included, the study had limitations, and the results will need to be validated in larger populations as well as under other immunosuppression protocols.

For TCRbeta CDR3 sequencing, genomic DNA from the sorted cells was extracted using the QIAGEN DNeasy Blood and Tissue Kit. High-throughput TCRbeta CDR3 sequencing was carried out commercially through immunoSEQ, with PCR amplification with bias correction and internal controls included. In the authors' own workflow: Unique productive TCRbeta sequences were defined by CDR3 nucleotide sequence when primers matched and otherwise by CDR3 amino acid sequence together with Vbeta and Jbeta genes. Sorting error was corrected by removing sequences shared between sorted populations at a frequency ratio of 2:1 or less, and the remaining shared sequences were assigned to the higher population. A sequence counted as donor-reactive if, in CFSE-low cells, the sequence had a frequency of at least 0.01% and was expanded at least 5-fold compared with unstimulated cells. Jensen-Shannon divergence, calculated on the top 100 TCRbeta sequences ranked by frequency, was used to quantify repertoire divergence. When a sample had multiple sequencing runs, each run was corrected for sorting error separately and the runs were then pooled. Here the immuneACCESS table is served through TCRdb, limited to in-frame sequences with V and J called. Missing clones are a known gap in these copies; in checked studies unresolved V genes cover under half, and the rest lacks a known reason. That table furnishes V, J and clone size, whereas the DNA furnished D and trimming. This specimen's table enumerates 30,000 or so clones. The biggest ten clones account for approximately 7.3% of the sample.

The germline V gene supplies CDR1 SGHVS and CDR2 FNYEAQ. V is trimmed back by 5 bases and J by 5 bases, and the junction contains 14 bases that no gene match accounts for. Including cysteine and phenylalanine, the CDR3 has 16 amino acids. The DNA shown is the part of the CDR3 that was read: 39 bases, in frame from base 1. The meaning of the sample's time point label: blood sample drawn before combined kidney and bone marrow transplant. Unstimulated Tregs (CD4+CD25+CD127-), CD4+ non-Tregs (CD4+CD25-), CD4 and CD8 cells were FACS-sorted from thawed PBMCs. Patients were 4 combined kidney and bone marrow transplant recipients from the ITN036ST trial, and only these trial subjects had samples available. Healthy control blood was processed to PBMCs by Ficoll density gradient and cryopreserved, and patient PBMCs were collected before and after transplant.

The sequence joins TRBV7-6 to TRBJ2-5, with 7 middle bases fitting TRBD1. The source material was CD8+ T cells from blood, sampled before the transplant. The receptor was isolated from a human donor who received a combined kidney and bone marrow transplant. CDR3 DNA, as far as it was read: TGTGCCAGCAGCCCCAAGATACAGGGGATGGGGGAGACC. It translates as CASSPKIQGMGET. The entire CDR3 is CASSPKIQGMGETQYF.